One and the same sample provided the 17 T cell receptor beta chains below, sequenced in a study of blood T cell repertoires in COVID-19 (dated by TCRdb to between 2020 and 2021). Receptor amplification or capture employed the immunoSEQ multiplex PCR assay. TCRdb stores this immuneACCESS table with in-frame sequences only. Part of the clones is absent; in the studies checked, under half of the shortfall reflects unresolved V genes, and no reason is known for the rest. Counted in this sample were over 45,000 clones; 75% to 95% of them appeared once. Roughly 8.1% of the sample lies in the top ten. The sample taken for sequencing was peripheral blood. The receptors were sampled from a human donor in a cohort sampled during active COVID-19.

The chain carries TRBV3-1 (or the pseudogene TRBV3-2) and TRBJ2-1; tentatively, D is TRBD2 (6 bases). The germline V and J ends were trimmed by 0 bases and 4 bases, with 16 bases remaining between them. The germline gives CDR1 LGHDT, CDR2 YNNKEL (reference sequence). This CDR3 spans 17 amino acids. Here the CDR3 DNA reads TGTGCCAGCAGCCAAGATGATACGGGACTCTTATACAATGAGCAGTTCTTC. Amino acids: CASSQDDTGLLYNEQFF.

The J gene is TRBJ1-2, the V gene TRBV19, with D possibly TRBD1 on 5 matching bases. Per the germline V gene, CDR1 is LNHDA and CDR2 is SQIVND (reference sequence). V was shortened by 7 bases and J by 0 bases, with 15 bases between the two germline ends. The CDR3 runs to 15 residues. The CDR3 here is CASTTHGGTNYGYTF. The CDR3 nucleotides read TGTGCCAGTACCACTCACGGGGGAACTAACTATGGCTACACCTTC.

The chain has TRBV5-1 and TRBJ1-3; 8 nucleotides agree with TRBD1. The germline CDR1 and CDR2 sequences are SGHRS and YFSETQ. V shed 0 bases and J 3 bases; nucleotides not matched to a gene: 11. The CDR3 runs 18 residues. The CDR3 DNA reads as TGCGCCAGCAGCTTGGATATCTCAGGGGGCAGCTTTGGAAACACCATATATTTT. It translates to CASSLDISGGSFGNTIYF.

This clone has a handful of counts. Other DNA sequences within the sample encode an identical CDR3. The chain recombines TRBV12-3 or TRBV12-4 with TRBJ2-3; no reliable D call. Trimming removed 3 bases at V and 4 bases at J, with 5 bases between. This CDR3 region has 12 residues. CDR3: CASSFYPDTQYF. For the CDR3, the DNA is TGTGCCAGCAGTTTCTACCCAGATACGCAGTATTTT.

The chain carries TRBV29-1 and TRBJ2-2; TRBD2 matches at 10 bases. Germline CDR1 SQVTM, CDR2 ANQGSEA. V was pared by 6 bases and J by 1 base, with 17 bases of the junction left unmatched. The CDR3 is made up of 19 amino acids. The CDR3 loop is CSVPYPGGSGRENTGELFF. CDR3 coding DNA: TGCAGCGTCCCCTACCCCGGTGGGAGCGGGAGGGAGAACACCGGGGAGCTGTTTTTT.

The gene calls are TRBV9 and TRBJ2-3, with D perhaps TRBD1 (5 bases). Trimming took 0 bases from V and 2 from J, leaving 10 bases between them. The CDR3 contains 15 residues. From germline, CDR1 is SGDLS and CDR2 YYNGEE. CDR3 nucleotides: TGTGCCAGCAGCGTAGCAATAGGGGCCACAGATACGCAGTATTTT. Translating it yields CASSVAIGATDTQYF.

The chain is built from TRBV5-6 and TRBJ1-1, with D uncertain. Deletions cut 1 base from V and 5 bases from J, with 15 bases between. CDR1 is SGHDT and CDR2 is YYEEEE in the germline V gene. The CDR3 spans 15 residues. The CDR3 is CASSLPTGWRTEAFF. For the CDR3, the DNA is TGTGCCAGCAGCTTGCCCACGGGGTGGCGAACTGAAGCTTTCTTT.

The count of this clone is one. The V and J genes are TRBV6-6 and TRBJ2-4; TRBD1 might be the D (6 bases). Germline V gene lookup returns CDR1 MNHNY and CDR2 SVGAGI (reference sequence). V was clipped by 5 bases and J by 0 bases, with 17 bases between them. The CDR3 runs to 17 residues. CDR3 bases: TGTGCCAGCAGTCACGCCCGAGGGACAATAGCCAAAAACATTCAGTACTTC. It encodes CASSHARGTIAKNIQYF.

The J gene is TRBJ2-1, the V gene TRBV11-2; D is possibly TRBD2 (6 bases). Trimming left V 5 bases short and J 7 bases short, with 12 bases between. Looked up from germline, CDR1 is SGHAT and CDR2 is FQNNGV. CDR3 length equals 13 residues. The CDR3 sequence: CASSPGLLNEQFF. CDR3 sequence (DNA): TGTGCCAGCAGCCCGGGACTCTTAAATGAGCAGTTCTTC.

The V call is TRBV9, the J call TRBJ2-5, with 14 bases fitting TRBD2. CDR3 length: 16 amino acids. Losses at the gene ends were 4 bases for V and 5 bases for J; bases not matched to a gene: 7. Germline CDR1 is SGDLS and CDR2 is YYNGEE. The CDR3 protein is CASSPPRTSGRETQYF. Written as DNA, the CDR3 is TGTGCCAGCAGCCCCCCCAGGACTAGCGGGAGGGAGACCCAGTACTTC.

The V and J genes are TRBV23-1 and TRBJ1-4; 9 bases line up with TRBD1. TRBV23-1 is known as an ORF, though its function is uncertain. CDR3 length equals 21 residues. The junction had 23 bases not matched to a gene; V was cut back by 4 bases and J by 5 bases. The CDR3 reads CASSRRTRDREGVSGNEKLFF. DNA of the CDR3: TGCGCCAGCAGTCGCCGAACCCGGGACAGGGAGGGAGTGAGCGGCAATGAAAAACTGTTTTTT.

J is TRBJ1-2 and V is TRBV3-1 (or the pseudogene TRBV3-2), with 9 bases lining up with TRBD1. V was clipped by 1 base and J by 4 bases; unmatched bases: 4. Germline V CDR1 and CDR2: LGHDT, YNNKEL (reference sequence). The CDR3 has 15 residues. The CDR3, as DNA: TGTGCCAGCAGCCAAGGGACAGGGGAAGGCTATGGCTACACCTTC. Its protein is CASSQGTGEGYGYTF.

CDR3 sequence (DNA): TGTGCCAGCAGCCATGCAGGCAATGAGCAGTTCTTC. Translation gives CASSHAGNEQFF. This sequence joins TRBV3-1 (or the pseudogene TRBV3-2) and TRBJ2-1, with D uncertain. The V end was cut by 3 bases, the J end by 6 bases, with 6 bases between. Germline-derived CDR1 and CDR2 are LGHDT and YNNKEL (reference sequence). The CDR3 has 12 residues.

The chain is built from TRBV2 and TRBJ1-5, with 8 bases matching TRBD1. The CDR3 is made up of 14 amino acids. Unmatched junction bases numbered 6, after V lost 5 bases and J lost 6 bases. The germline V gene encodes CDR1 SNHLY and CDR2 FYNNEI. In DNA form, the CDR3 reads TGTGCCAGCAGTCTCCACCAGGGGGCTCAGCCCCAGCATTTT. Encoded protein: CASSLHQGAQPQHF.

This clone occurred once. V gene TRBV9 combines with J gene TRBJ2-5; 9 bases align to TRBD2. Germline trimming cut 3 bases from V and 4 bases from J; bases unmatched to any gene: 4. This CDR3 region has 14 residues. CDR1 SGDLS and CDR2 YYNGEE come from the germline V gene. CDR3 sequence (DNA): TGTGCCAGCAGCGCAGCGGGGGGTATAGAGACCCAGTACTTC. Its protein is CASSAAGGIETQYF.

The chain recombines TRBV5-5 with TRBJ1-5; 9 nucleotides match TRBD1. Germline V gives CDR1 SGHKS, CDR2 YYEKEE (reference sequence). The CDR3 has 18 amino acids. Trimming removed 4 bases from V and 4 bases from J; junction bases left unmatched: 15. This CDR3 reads CASSPRDRVASGNQPQHF. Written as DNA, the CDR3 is TGTGCCAGCAGCCCGCGGGACAGGGTCGCCTCGGGGAATCAGCCCCAGCATTTT.

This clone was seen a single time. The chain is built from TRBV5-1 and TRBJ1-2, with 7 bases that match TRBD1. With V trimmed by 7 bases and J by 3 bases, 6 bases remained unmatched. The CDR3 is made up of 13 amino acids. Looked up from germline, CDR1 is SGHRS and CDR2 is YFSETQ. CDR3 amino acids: CASRRDSYYGYTF. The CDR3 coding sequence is TGCGCCAGCCGCCGGGACAGTTACTATGGCTACACCTTC.